A selection of T cell receptor beta chains follows, all from one sample in a study of early T cells in non-severe SARS-CoV-2 infection. From the 5' RACE reads, TCRdb called clonotypes with MiXCR, one entry per CDR3 protein. The sample shows around 80,000 distinct CDR3 sequences, roughly 13% of them seen only once. Sequenced: whole blood. The source of these receptors is an adult who was a healthcare worker with PCR-confirmed SARS-CoV-2 infection or an uninfected control (not recorded which). The CDR3 runs from the conserved cysteine through the conserved F or W. The order of the fields is J gene, V gene, CDR3 protein.

TRBJ2-7,TRBV7-2,CASSSPGTSGFSYEQYF
TRBJ2-1,TRBV29-1,CSVVPGGPGNEQFF
TRBJ2-3,TRBV29-1,CSEQAGGQDTQYF
TRBJ1-3,TRBV2,CASSDWGAGENTIYF
TRBJ2-1,TRBV15,CATGARGRKPYNEQFF
TRBJ2-3,TRBV29-1,CSVTPTGGASTDTQYF
TRBJ1-6,TRBV12-5,CASGLVLQTGLIYSPLHF
TRBJ2-3,TRBV5-1,CASSLTGHQDTQYF
TRBJ2-7,TRBV7-9,CASSSRKGLTHEQYF
TRBJ1-2,TRBV7-6,CASSLAGGEGYTF
TRBJ2-1,TRBV7-9,CASSLVARGGEQFF
TRBJ1-1,TRBV2,CASQVEGRTEAFF
TRBJ1-4,TRBV2,CASRATAQSTNEKLFF
TRBJ2-3,TRBV9,CASSVGRTALGTDTQYF
TRBJ1-2,TRBV4-1,CATWGKALNQSNYGYTF
TRBJ2-5,TRBV5-1,CASSLAGKGQETQYF
TRBJ2-3,TRBV15,CATSRVFPDTQYF
TRBJ1-5,TRBV15,CATGQAPWPQHF
TRBJ2-1,TRBV7-2,CASSRGWNSYNEQFF
TRBJ1-1,TRBV19,CASSIAPGAGTEAFF
TRBJ2-3,TRBV7-9,CASSLDLSTDTQYF
TRBJ2-1,TRBV28,CASSDPTNAGVRYNEQFF
TRBJ2-7,TRBV2,CASTQQGYEQYF
TRBJ2-7,TRBV7-2,CASSRDRGRSYEQYF
TRBJ1-6,TRBV6-1,CASSEAGGIPNSPLHF
TRBJ1-4,TRBV18,CASSPGGSEKLFF
TRBJ2-7,TRBV7-8,CASSWGQGYEQYF
TRBJ2-5,TRBV19,CASMDRDVETQYF
TRBJ2-1,TRBV20-1,CSATHTRSDEQFF
TRBJ2-7,TRBV5-1,CASSLDASGGSEQYF
TRBJ2-7,TRBV9,CASSQGTVTYEQYF
TRBJ1-6,TRBV6-1,CASSFVSANSPLHF
TRBJ2-1,TRBV11-3,CASSLAPRREQFF
TRBJ2-3,TRBV6-1,CASIKGLSTDTQYF
TRBJ1-6,TRBV13,CASIRKGQANSPLHF
TRBJ1-6,TRBV20-1,CSARGQVNYNSPLHF
TRBJ2-6,TRBV6-6,CASSPSGAGGANVLTF
TRBJ1-5,TRBV11-1,CARQDRGRGSNQPQHF
TRBJ1-3,TRBV30,CAWSVSETPGNTIYF
TRBJ2-5,TRBV2,CASSVGTARETQYF
TRBJ2-7,TRBV29-1,CSAQDRDSYEQYF
TRBJ2-5,TRBV28,CASSLIGVAKYQETQYF
TRBJ2-4,TRBV28,CASTNGGNIQYF
TRBJ2-5,TRBV7-2,CASSPPDEETQYF